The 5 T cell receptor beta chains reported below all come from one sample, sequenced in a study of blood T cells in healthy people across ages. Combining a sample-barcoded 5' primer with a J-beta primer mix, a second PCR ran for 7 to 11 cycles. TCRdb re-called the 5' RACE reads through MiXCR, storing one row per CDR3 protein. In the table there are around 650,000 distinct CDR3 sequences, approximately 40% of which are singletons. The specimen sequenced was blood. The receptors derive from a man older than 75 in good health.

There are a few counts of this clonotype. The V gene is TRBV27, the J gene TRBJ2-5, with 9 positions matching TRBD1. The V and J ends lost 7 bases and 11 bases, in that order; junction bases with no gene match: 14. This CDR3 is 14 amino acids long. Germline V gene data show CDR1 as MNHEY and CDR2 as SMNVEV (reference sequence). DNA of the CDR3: TGTGCCAGCACCCCACACGGAGGGACAGGGCAGCAGTACTTC. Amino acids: CASTPHGGTGQQYF.

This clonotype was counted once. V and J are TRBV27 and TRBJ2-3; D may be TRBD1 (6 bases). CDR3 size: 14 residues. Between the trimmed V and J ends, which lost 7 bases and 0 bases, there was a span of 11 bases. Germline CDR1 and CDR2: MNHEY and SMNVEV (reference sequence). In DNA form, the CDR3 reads TGTGCCAGCAAGGGGGTCCAGAGCACAGATACGCAGTATTTT. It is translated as CASKGVQSTDTQYF.

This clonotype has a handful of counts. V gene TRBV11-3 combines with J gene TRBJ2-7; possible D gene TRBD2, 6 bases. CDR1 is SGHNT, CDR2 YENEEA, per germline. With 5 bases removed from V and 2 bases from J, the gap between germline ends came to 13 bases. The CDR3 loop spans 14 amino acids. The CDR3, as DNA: TGTGCCAGCAGCCCTACGGGACTTACCTACGAGCAGTACTTC. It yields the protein CASSPTGLTYEQYF. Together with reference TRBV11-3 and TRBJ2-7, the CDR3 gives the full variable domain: EAGVVQSPRYKIIEKKQPVAFWCNPISGHNTLYWYLQNLGQGPELLIRYENEEAVDDSQLPKDRFSAERLKGVDSTLKIQPAELGDSAVYLCASSPTGLTYEQYFGPGTRLTVT.

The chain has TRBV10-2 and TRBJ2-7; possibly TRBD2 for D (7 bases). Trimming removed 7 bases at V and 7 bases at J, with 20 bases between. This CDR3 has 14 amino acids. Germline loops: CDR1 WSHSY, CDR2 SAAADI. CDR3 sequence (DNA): TGCGCCAGCAAACGGTTTAGGGGGGAGGGGGAGCAGTACTTC. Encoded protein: CASKRFRGEGEQYF.

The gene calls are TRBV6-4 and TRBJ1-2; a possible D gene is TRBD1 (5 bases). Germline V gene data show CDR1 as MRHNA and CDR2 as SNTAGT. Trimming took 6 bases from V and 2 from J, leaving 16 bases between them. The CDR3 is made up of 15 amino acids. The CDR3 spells CASRIQEGRNYGYTF. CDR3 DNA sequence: TGTGCCAGCAGAATACAGGAAGGTCGAAACTATGGCTACACCTTC.